The rows below give T cell receptor beta chains drawn from one sample of a study of T cells in Graves' hyperthyroidism and ophthalmopathy. One entry per CDR3 protein, called by TCRdb with MiXCR from the multiplex PCR reads. The data show approximately 870,000 distinct CDR3 sequences, with approximately 40% seen just once and 8.9% held by the top ten. Specimen: blood. All receptors derive from a man aged 18 to 29 with Graves' hyperthyroidism. Both conserved end residues are trimmed from each CDR3. The order of the fields is J gene, D gene, V gene, clone size, CDR3 protein. A D gene is named only where the DNA matches it firmly. Not every row has a clone size; where given, it reads once, few, many or a size class.

j_call: TRBJ1-6; d_call: .; v_call: TRBV4-1; clone_size: few; cdr3_aa: ASSPLGLSPLH
j_call: TRBJ1-4; d_call: .; v_call: TRBV2; clone_size: many; cdr3_aa: ASSLGGGRTDEKLF
j_call: TRBJ2-7; d_call: TRBD2; v_call: TRBV10-2; clone_size: many; cdr3_aa: ASSVSGGTLYEQY
j_call: TRBJ1-1; d_call: .; v_call: TRBV21-1; clone_size: .; cdr3_aa: ASSNTRDSVGSNTEAF
j_call: TRBJ1-3; d_call: .; v_call: TRBV5-1; clone_size: once; cdr3_aa: ASSWTGSTGSGNTIY
j_call: TRBJ1-3; d_call: .; v_call: TRBV2; clone_size: .; cdr3_aa: ASQPGTSSGNTIY
j_call: TRBJ2-7; d_call: TRBD2; v_call: TRBV20-1; clone_size: .; cdr3_aa: SAGTSGVVVYEQY
j_call: TRBJ2-7; d_call: TRBD1; v_call: TRBV11-2; clone_size: .; cdr3_aa: ASSSLTGVYEQY
j_call: TRBJ1-4; d_call: .; v_call: TRBV15; clone_size: many; cdr3_aa: ATSRAGNEKLF
j_call: TRBJ2-1; d_call: .; v_call: TRBV10-2; clone_size: .; cdr3_aa: ASSTWGKDEQF
j_call: TRBJ2-2; d_call: TRBD2; v_call: TRBV5-4; clone_size: few; cdr3_aa: ASSTGGGGPFRATGELF
j_call: TRBJ1-4; d_call: .; v_call: TRBV25-1; clone_size: .; cdr3_aa: ASSQGQTNEKLF
j_call: TRBJ2-6; d_call: .; v_call: TRBV5-6; clone_size: few; cdr3_aa: ASSFATVSGANVLT
j_call: TRBJ2-5; d_call: .; v_call: TRBV7-3; clone_size: many; cdr3_aa: ASSLAPSVVETQY
j_call: TRBJ2-7; d_call: .; v_call: TRBV6-1; clone_size: .; cdr3_aa: ASSSWTEAYEQY
j_call: TRBJ1-5; d_call: .; v_call: TRBV9; clone_size: many; cdr3_aa: ASSPSGFSNQPQH
j_call: TRBJ1-3; d_call: .; v_call: TRBV29-1; clone_size: many; cdr3_aa: SVEGPGGNTIY
j_call: TRBJ1-4; d_call: .; v_call: TRBV29-1; clone_size: many; cdr3_aa: SVGTGVDFEKLF
j_call: TRBJ1-2; d_call: TRBD1; v_call: TRBV15; clone_size: few; cdr3_aa: AGEPGQDGYT
j_call: TRBJ1-2; d_call: .; v_call: TRBV7-2; clone_size: .; cdr3_aa: ASSSVAGAEGYT
j_call: TRBJ2-2; d_call: .; v_call: TRBV7-9; clone_size: few; cdr3_aa: ASSYSTNRVANTGELF
j_call: TRBJ2-2; d_call: .; v_call: TRBV6-5; clone_size: few; cdr3_aa: ASRWAGNTGELF